These 19 T cell receptor beta chains were all obtained from the same sample, sequenced in a study of CD8+CD57+ T cells in acquired aplastic anemia. CD8+CD57+ cell expansion had been shown by flow cytometry in patients chosen for sequencing. Profiles of TCR beta VDJ and CDR3 were generated from a genomic DNA template. TCRdb independently ran MiXCR on the reads; one entry per CDR3 protein. The sample records more than 250,000 distinct CDR3 sequences, about 80% being singletons. Sequences were obtained from sorted CD4+, CD8+, or CD8+CD57+ T cells (not recorded which) from PBMCs. Every receptor here comes from a human donor with aplastic anemia.

The CDR3 DNA is TGTGCCACCAGCAGCTCCAGCACACGCTACGCCCAGTACTTC. Translation: CATSSSSTRYAQYF. The J gene is TRBJ2-7, the V gene TRBV15; D call uncertain. Germline CDR1 is LNHNV and CDR2 is YYDKDF (reference sequence). The CDR3 runs 14 residues. Between the trimmed V and J ends, which lost 3 bases and 10 bases, there was a span of 19 bases.

This clonotype occurred once. The V call is TRBV7-2, the J call TRBJ2-3; a weak D match, TRBD2 (6 bases). Germline CDR1 reads SGHTA; CDR2 reads FQGNSA. The V end lost 0 bases, the J end lost 15 bases, and 19 bases lay between the germline ends. This CDR3 has 14 amino acids. CDR3 protein: CASSLAGGHVRHYF. In nucleotides, the CDR3 is TGTGCCAGCAGCTTAGCGGGAGGTCATGTCCGCCACTATTTT.

The chain combines TRBV19 with TRBJ2-7; D perhaps matches TRBD2 (6 bases). The CDR3 spans 14 residues. V lost 3 bases and J 3 bases, leaving 12 bases between the germline ends. In germline, CDR1 is LNHDA, CDR2 SQIVND (reference sequence). The chain's CDR3 is CASSIRPGDYEQYF. The CDR3 DNA reads TGTGCCAGTAGTATCCGCCCGGGGGACTACGAGCAGTACTTC.

This clonotype has only a few counts. CDR3 DNA sequence: TGCAGCGTCAAAGGGGGGCGTCGGGAGAGTGAGCAGTTCTTC. Protein sequence: CSVKGGRRESEQFF. The chain has TRBV29-1 and TRBJ2-1; D tentatively fits TRBD1 or TRBD2 (6 bases each). V shed 6 bases and J shed 9 bases, with 21 bases lying between them. The CDR3 covers 14 residues. Per germline, CDR1 SQVTM and CDR2 ANQGSEA.

J is TRBJ2-2 and V is TRBV2, with TRBD2 as a possible D gene (7 bases). The CDR3 consists of 14 residues. Trimming pared 6 bases from V and 3 bases from J, leaving 11 bases between. Germline assignment: CDR1 SNHLY and CDR2 FYNNEI. In DNA, the CDR3 is TGTGCCAGCAGCAGGGAGGGGGACACCGGGGAGCTGTTTTTT. It is translated as CASSREGDTGELFF.

As concerns this clonotype: The junction shows a germline mismatch at one end, possibly a read error. The J gene is TRBJ2-5, the V gene TRBV7-9, with TRBD1 as a possible D gene (6 bases). Germline V CDR1 and CDR2: SEHNR, FQNEAQ (reference sequence). This CDR3 has 15 amino acids. The CDR3 loop reads CASSFGKGEWNDEFF. The CDR3 DNA is TGTGCCAGCAGCTTTGGAAAGGGGGAGTGGAATGATGAGTTCTTC.

Regarding this clonotype: The final CDR3 position lacks the conserved phenylalanine or tryptophan, pointing to a likely read error. The limits of the CDR3 on the DNA are not certain, so only TCRdb's listed CDR3 is given. The rearrangement joins TRBV2 to TRBJ2-1; no check of the table's D call, TRBD1, against the DNA was made. Germline V gene sequence: CDR1 SNHLY, CDR2 FYNNEI. Inclusive of both ends, the CDR3 amounts to 16 amino acids. The CDR3 reads CASSQGGGDGQDLEFC.

This sequence joins TRBV7-9 and TRBJ2-2; a weak D match, TRBD1 (6 bases). With 4 bases removed from V and 13 bases from J, the gap between germline ends came to 13 bases. CDR1 SEHNR and CDR2 FQNEAQ come from the germline V gene (reference sequence). The CDR3 spans 12 residues. The CDR3 DNA reads as TGTGCCAGCAGCTCCGTGCCCAGGGGGCTGTTTTTT. Translation gives CASSSVPRGLFF. Filled out from reference TRBV7-9 and TRBJ2-2, the complete variable domain reads DTGVSQNPRHKITKRGQNVTFRCDPISEHNRLYWYRQTLGQGPEFLTYFQNEAQLEKSRLLSDRFSAERPKGSFSTLEIQRTEQGDSAMYLCASSSVPRGLFFGEGSRLTVL.

In this sample, this clonotype turned up once. Possible read error: a much larger clone is one base away. The rearrangement uses TRBV25-1 and TRBJ2-5; the match to TRBD1 covers 11 bases. Per germline, CDR1 MGHDK and CDR2 SYGVNS. There are 14 residues in the CDR3. The CDR3 nucleotides are TGTGCCACCCTGGACAGGGGGCGAGGAGAGACCCTGTACTTC. Translation: CATLDRGRGETLYF. The full variable domain, in which reference TRBV25-1 and TRBJ2-5 provide the parts outside the CDR3, is EADIYQTPRYLVIGTGKKITLECSQTMGHDKMYWYQQDPGMELHLIHYSYGVNSTEKGDLSSESTVSRIRTEHFPLTLESARPSHTSQYLCATLDRGRGETLYFGPGTRLLVL.

Turning to this clonotype: This CDR3 is missing its conserved last phenylalanine or tryptophan, likely due to a read error. The chain employs TRBV2 and TRBJ2-1; 9 bases align to TRBD2. Germline CDR1 and CDR2: SNHLY and FYNNEI. V shed 6 bases and J 8 bases; nucleotides not matched to a gene: 14. The CDR3 runs to 16 residues. The CDR3 sequence: CASSEQRSGGSDEQFC. The CDR3 region has the DNA TGTGCCAGCAGCGAGCAAAGAAGCGGGGGGAGCGATGAGCAGTTCTGC.

Regarding this clonotype: At one end, the junction sequence differs from germline, possibly due to a read error. The J gene is TRBJ2-5, the V gene TRBV7-2; D might be TRBD1 (5 bases). CDR1 SGHTA and CDR2 FQGNSA come from the germline V gene. The CDR3 consists of 14 residues. Here the CDR3 DNA reads TGTGCCAGCAGCTTAGAAGATGCGTGGCAGAACAGGCACTTC. Translating gives CASSLEDAWQNRHF.

Note on this clonotype: The junction departs from the called germline gene at one end, perhaps through a read error. The chain carries TRBV29-1 and TRBJ1-2; 7 bases map to TRBD1. Germline V lookup: CDR1 SQVTM, CDR2 ANQGSEA. The CDR3 runs 13 residues. CDR3 residues: CSVEEQGQFGYTF. The CDR3 coding sequence is TGCAGCGTCGAAGAACAGGGGCAGTTTGGCTACACCTTC.

The CDR3 region has the DNA TGTGCCAGCAGCTTACCCTCGGCAGGTGGCTACACCTTC. Protein: CASSLPSAGGYTF. The rearrangement links TRBV5-4 to TRBJ1-2; D is uncertain. CDR1 and CDR2 from the germline V gene are SGHNT and YYREEE (reference sequence). CDR3 size: 13 residues. Trimming removed 2 bases from V and 7 bases from J, with 12 bases in between. Full variable domain (remainder filled in from reference TRBV5-4 and TRBJ1-2): ETGVTQSPTHLIKTRGQQVTLRCSSQSGHNTVSWYQQALGQGPQFIFQYYREEENGRGNFPPRFSGLQFPNYSSELNVNALELDDSALYLCASSLPSAGGYTFGSGTRLTVV.

The gene calls are TRBV9 and TRBJ2-1; D ambiguous. CDR3 size: 16 residues. The germline CDR1 and CDR2 sequences are SGDLS and YYNGEE. Trimming shortened V by 3 bases and J by 11 bases, and 24 bases separated the two germline ends. The CDR3 reads CASSESTARILNQQFF. The CDR3 DNA sequence: TGTGCCAGCAGCGAATCGACCGCCCGGATTCTCAACCAGCAGTTCTTC.

This clonotype was recorded once. Since the CDR3 does not end with the conserved phenylalanine or tryptophan, this likely comes from a read error. This chain's CDR3 is CASSVGGRTEAFY. The CDR3 nucleotides are TGTGCCAGCAGCGTAGGAGGGCGCACTGAAGCTTTCTAC. V is TRBV7-4 and J is TRBJ1-1; D call uncertain. Deletions cut 5 bases from V and 4 bases from J, with 11 bases between. Germline V gene data show CDR1 as SGHVT and CDR2 as SQSDAQ. This CDR3 has 13 amino acids.

This clonotype showed up just a few times. The V gene is TRBV7-6, the J gene TRBJ1-5, with 11 positions matching TRBD1. The germline V gene has CDR1 SGHVS and CDR2 FNYEAQ. The CDR3 loop spans 15 amino acids. With 4 bases clipped from V and 16 bases from J, the junction kept 15 bases outside the gene matches. The CDR3 sequence is CASSSDRGHSPLHHF. CDR3 in DNA: TGTGCCAGCAGCTCGGACAGGGGGCATTCACCCCTCCACCATTTT.

Worth noting for this clonotype: One junction end does not reproduce the germline sequence, and a read error may be involved. Written as DNA, the CDR3 is TGTGCCAGCAGCGTAGGGCAGGGGGCTGGAAACAACATATATTTT. It yields the protein CASSVGQGAGNNIYF. The chain joins TRBV7-4 to TRBJ1-3, with 8 nucleotides matching TRBD1. The CDR3 contains 15 residues. Looked up from germline, CDR1 is SGHVT and CDR2 is SQSDAQ. Looking up the rest from reference TRBV7-4 and TRBJ1-3 gives the full variable domain: GAGVSQSPRYKVAKRGRDVALRCDSISGHVTLYWYRQTLGQGSEVLTYSQSDAQRDKSGRPSGRFSAERPERSVSTLKIQRTEQGDSAVYLCASSVGQGAGNNIYFGEGSWLTVV.

The chain has TRBV11-3 and TRBJ2-1, with D perhaps TRBD1 (5 bases). CDR1 is SGHNT and CDR2 is YENEEA in the germline V gene. Between the trimmed V and J ends, which lost 3 bases and 8 bases, there was a span of 14 bases. This CDR3 has 14 residues. The CDR3: CASSFDVTVDEQFF. The CDR3, as DNA: TGTGCCAGCAGCTTCGATGTGACAGTGGATGAGCAGTTCTTC. The full variable domain, with the rest looked up from reference TRBV11-3 and TRBJ2-1, is EAGVVQSPRYKIIEKKQPVAFWCNPISGHNTLYWYLQNLGQGPELLIRYENEEAVDDSQLPKDRFSAERLKGVDSTLKIQPAELGDSAVYLCASSFDVTVDEQFFGPGTRLTVL.

As regards this clonotype: A much bigger clone sits one base away, suggesting this may be a read error. This chain links TRBV9 with TRBJ2-7, with a possible D match to TRBD1 (5 bases). Germline V gene lookup returns CDR1 SGDLS and CDR2 YYNGEE. The CDR3 is made up of 15 amino acids. The CDR3 here is CAGSAGSDTQYFQYF. The CDR3 bases are TGTGCCGGCAGCGCAGGGTCAGATACGCAGTATTTTCAGTACTTC.